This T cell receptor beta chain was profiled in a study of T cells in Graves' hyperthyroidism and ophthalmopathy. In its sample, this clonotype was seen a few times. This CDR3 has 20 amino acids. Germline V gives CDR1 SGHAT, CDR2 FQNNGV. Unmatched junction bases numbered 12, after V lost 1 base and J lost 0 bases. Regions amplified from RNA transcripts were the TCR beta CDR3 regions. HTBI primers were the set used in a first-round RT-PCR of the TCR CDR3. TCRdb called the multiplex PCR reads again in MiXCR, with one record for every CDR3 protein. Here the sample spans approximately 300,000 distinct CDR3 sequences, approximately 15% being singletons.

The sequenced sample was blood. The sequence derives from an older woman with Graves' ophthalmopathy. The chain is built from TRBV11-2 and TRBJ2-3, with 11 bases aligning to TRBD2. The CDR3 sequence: CASSLGLLRPSGGSTDTQYF. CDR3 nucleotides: TGTGCCAGCAGCTTAGGTCTTCTGCGGCCTAGCGGGGGGAGCACAGATACGCAGTATTTT. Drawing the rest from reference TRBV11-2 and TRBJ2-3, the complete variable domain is EAGVAQSPRYKIIEKRQSVAFWCNPISGHATLYWYQQILGQGPKLLIQFQNNGVVDDSQLPKDRFSAERLKGVDSTLKIQPAKLEDSAVYLCASSLGLLRPSGGSTDTQYFGPGTRLTVL.